The 29 T cell receptor beta chains in this list originate from one sample, sequenced in a study of shared clonotypes between healthy human individuals. The method was immunoSEQ multiplex PCR; TCRdb's version includes in-frame clones alone and lacks a portion of them. The repertoire holds around 1.9 million clones, with just over 90% as singletons. Naive CD8 cells comprised CD45RO-negative, CCR7-positively selected cells, excluding terminally differentiated effector memory CD45RA+ cells. Sequenced: naive CD8+ T cells from PBMCs. The receptors here all came from a young man in good health. Some clones in this sample may be carry-over from other donors' samples.

On this clone: Within the sample, other DNA sequences also encode this same CDR3. V is TRBV5-1 and J is TRBJ2-1; 8 bases match TRBD2. This CDR3 contains 13 residues. V lost 4 bases to trimming and J lost 6 bases; unmatched junction nucleotides: 3. Germline CDR1 reads SGHRS; CDR2 reads YFSETQ. The DNA for the CDR3 is TGCGCCAGCAGCCCTGGACTAGCCAATGAGCAGTTCTTC. Translating gives CASSPGLANEQFF.

The V call is TRBV4-1, the J call TRBJ2-2; no definite D call. The CDR3 sequence is 15 residues long. V lost 1 base and J lost 0, with 6 bases in between. From germline, CDR1 is MGHRA and CDR2 YSYEKL. The CDR3 region has the DNA TGCGCCAGCAGCCAAGTTAACTCGAACACCGGGGAGCTGTTTTTT. This translates into CASSQVNSNTGELFF.

The chain joins TRBV25-1 to TRBJ1-2; 10 bases line up with TRBD1. The ends lost 2 bases at V and 7 bases at J; junction bases unmatched: 7. CDR1 is MGHDK, CDR2 SYGVNS, per germline. The CDR3 extends over 15 amino acids. The CDR3 DNA follows: TGTGCCAGCAGTGAAGATGACAGGGGGCCTTTTGGCTACACCTTC. Amino acids: CASSEDDRGPFGYTF.

V and J are TRBV6-6 and TRBJ2-1, with D hard to call. The CDR3 contains 13 residues. V lost 0 bases, J lost 6 bases, and 6 bases lay in between. Germline CDR1 reads MNHNY; CDR2 reads SVGAGI (reference sequence). The CDR3, as DNA: TGTGCCAGCAGTTACTCGCTCTCCAATGAGCAGTTCTTC. Amino acids: CASSYSLSNEQFF.

The genes are TRBV28 and TRBJ2-7; TRBD1 aligns across 12 bases. V shed 6 bases and J 5 bases; nucleotides not matched to a gene: 8. Germline CDR1 reads MDHEN; CDR2 reads SYDVKM. CDR3 size: 15 residues. CDR3 sequence: CASREPGQGADEQYF. The CDR3 bases are TGTGCCAGCAGGGAACCGGGACAGGGGGCTGACGAGCAGTACTTC.

CDR3 DNA: TGTGCCAGCAGCTTGGAGGGGCACTACCCCTACGAGCAGTACTTC. It yields the protein CASSLEGHYPYEQYF. J is TRBJ2-7 and V is TRBV5-4; possibly TRBD1 for D (5 bases). This CDR3 spans 15 amino acids. Trimming pared 0 bases from V and 2 bases from J, leaving 12 bases between. Per germline, CDR1 SGHNT and CDR2 YYREEE (reference sequence).

The rearrangement joins TRBV2 to TRBJ2-3, with no clear D. The germline V gene has CDR1 SNHLY and CDR2 FYNNEI. The CDR3 has 13 amino acids. Trimming took 3 bases from V and 4 from J, leaving 8 bases between them. The CDR3 loop is CASSDVQPDTQYF. The CDR3 DNA follows: TGTGCCAGCAGTGATGTTCAGCCAGATACGCAGTATTTT.

To note about this clone: Compared with germline, one end of the junction differs, possibly owing to a read error. V gene TRBV28 combines with J gene TRBJ2-1; D perhaps matches TRBD2 (6 bases). Germline loops: CDR1 MDHEN, CDR2 SYDVKM. This CDR3 is built from 16 residues. DNA for the CDR3: TGTGCCAGCAGTCTATGGGACGGCGGGGTCGGCAATGAGCAGTTCTTC. This gives the protein CASSLWDGGVGNEQFF. The full variable domain, in which reference TRBV28 and TRBJ2-1 provide the parts outside the CDR3, is DVKVTQSSRYLVKRTGEKVFLECVQDMDHENMFWYRQDPGLGLRLIYFSYDVKMKEKGDIPEGYSVSREKKERFSLILESASTNQTSMYLCASSLWDGGVGNEQFFGPGTRLTVL.

The chain is built from TRBV29-1 and TRBJ1-2; TRBD1 aligns across 7 bases. CDR3 length equals 13 residues. Germline loops: CDR1 SQVTM, CDR2 ANQGSEA. J lost 1 base, V lost 8 bases, and 7 bases had no gene match. DNA of the CDR3: TGCAGCTCGACGACAGGGAGTAACTATGGCTACACCTTC. Translated: CSSTTGSNYGYTF.

The chain is built from TRBV11-2 and TRBJ2-5; a possible D gene is TRBD2 (5 bases). Deletions cut 5 bases from V and 4 bases from J, with 17 bases between. The CDR3 sequence is 15 residues long. CDR1 SGHAT and CDR2 FQNNGV come from the germline V gene. The CDR3 DNA reads TGTGCCAGCAGCAAGACATCACTGGCGGGAGAGACCCAGTACTTC. Amino acid sequence: CASSKTSLAGETQYF.

The chain is built from TRBV28 and TRBJ2-7; 9 positions agree with TRBD1. Germline V gene lookup returns CDR1 MDHEN and CDR2 SYDVKM. This CDR3 is 14 amino acids long. The trim removed 5 bases at V and 4 bases at J, leaving 6 bases unmatched. In DNA, the CDR3 is TGTGCCAGCAGTCAGACAGGGGGTCTATACGAGCAGTACTTC. Protein product: CASSQTGGLYEQYF.

The CDR3 here is CASSQPVSRRGGLWTGELFF. The CDR3, as DNA: TGTGCCAGCAGCCAACCGGTTTCTCGCCGGGGCGGGCTCTGGACCGGGGAGCTGTTTTTT. V gene TRBV14 combines with J gene TRBJ2-2; D could derive from TRBD1 or TRBD2 (5 bases each). CDR3 length: 20 amino acids. Trimming left V 2 bases short and J 5 bases short, with 27 bases between. CDR1 SGHDN and CDR2 FVKESK come from the germline V gene.

The gene calls are TRBV4-2 and TRBJ2-2; 9 nucleotides line up with TRBD2. The CDR3 is 18 residues long. With V trimmed by 0 bases and J by 2 bases, 7 bases remained unmatched. Germline assignment: CDR1 LGHNA and CDR2 YNFKEQ. The CDR3 spells CASSQDPSGIGNTGELFF. CDR3 sequence (DNA): TGTGCCAGCAGCCAAGATCCTAGCGGGATTGGAAACACCGGGGAGCTGTTTTTT.

This sequence joins TRBV7-9 and TRBJ1-4, with 8 bases matching TRBD1. The CDR3 spans 15 residues. After removal of 5 bases from V and 5 bases from J, the junction contained 7 bases not matched to a gene. Germline CDR1 and CDR2: SEHNR and FQNEAQ (reference sequence). CDR3 nucleotide sequence: TGTGCCAGCAGCGAGGCCGGGACAGGAAATGAAAAACTGTTTTTT. Protein sequence: CASSEAGTGNEKLFF.

The chain couples TRBV4-1 to TRBJ1-5; TRBD1 is a possible D gene (5 bases). Germline lookup yields CDR1 MGHRA and CDR2 YSYEKL. This CDR3 is built from 13 residues. With 5 bases removed from V and 10 bases from J, the gap between germline ends came to 15 bases. CDR3 nucleotides: TGCGCCAGCAGCTACCGGGGCGGCAGACCCCAGCATTTT. Protein: CASSYRGGRPQHF.

The CDR3 spells CASSLDGLTSGNTIYF. CDR3 DNA sequence: TGCGCCAGCAGCTTGGATGGCTTGACCTCAGGAAACACCATATATTTT. The chain joins TRBV5-1 to TRBJ1-3, with no clear D. With 0 bases removed from V and 4 bases from J, the gap between germline ends came to 14 bases. The CDR3 is made up of 16 amino acids. Germline loops: CDR1 SGHRS, CDR2 YFSETQ.

The rearrangement joins TRBV15 to TRBJ2-5, with D perhaps matching TRBD1 (6 bases). In germline, CDR1 is LNHNV, CDR2 YYDKDF (reference sequence). Deletions cut 0 bases from V and 2 bases from J, with 10 bases between. This CDR3 spans 15 amino acids. CDR3 residues: CATSREGHSQETQYF. Here the CDR3 DNA reads TGTGCCACCAGCAGAGAGGGACACAGTCAAGAGACCCAGTACTTC.

V usage is TRBV7-2 and J usage is TRBJ2-7, with D possibly being TRBD2 (5 bases). The length of the CDR3 is 14 residues. CDR1 is SGHTA and CDR2 is FQGNSA in the germline V gene. Trimming pared 2 bases from V and 0 bases from J, leaving 8 bases between. In nucleotides, the CDR3 is TGTGCCAGCAGCTTATCCGGGGTCTCCTACGAGCAGTACTTC. Its translation: CASSLSGVSYEQYF.

This chain links TRBV15 with TRBJ1-5; D not resolved. Germline CDR1 and CDR2: LNHNV and YYDKDF (reference sequence). The CDR3 loop spans 13 amino acids. Deletions cut 2 bases from V and 4 bases from J, with 6 bases between. The CDR3 bases are TGTGCCACCAGCAGACGACCGAATCAGCCCCAGCATTTT. This gives the protein CATSRRPNQPQHF.

The V gene is TRBV19, the J gene TRBJ1-1, with D unresolved. The V end was cut by 7 bases, the J end by 3 bases, with 15 bases between. Germline V lookup: CDR1 LNHDA, CDR2 SQIVND (reference sequence). This CDR3 is 14 amino acids long. The chain's CDR3 is CASTAWGTYTEAFF. Here the CDR3 DNA reads TGTGCCAGTACCGCTTGGGGAACGTACACTGAAGCTTTCTTT.

In DNA, the CDR3 is TGTGCCAGCAGCGTAGGAGGGGGTTCGGACTACACCTTC. Translated, it gives CASSVGGGSDYTF. The chain carries TRBV9 and TRBJ1-2; a weak D match, TRBD1 (6 bases). The CDR3 is 13 residues long. The germline V gene encodes CDR1 SGDLS and CDR2 YYNGEE. V lost 0 bases to trimming and J lost 10 bases, with 13 bases between them.

This chain connects TRBV27 to TRBJ2-2; TRBD1 agrees at 8 bases. Trimming cost V 6 bases and J 8 bases; bases outside gene matches: 8. CDR3 length equals 14 residues. Germline V lookup: CDR1 MNHEY, CDR2 SMNVEV (reference sequence). The CDR3, as DNA: TGTGCCAGCAGCCCCTTGGACAGGGCAGGGGAGCTGTTTTTT. Amino acids: CASSPLDRAGELFF.

The chain carries TRBV7-9 and TRBJ2-7; the match to TRBD2 covers 14 bases. With V trimmed by 4 bases and J by 2 bases, 1 base remained unmatched. The germline CDR1 and CDR2 sequences are SEHNR and FQNEAQ (reference sequence). This CDR3 has 15 amino acids. This CDR3 is CASSWGLAGAYEQYF. Here the CDR3 DNA reads TGTGCCAGCAGCTGGGGACTAGCGGGAGCCTACGAGCAGTACTTC. The whole variable domain, filled in from reference TRBV7-9 and TRBJ2-7, reads DTGVSQNPRHKITKRGQNVTFRCDPISEHNRLYWYRQTLGQGPEFLTYFQNEAQLEKSRLLSDRFSAERPKGSFSTLEIQRTEQGDSAMYLCASSWGLAGAYEQYFGPGTRLTVT.

V is TRBV4-3 and J is TRBJ2-7, with TRBD2 identical over 7 bases. This CDR3 contains 16 residues. Per germline, CDR1 LGHNA and CDR2 YSLEER. The V gene end was trimmed by 1 base and the J gene end by 3 bases; junction bases not matched to a gene: 9. The DNA of the CDR3 is TGCGCCAGCAGCCAAGGATCGGGACTACGGGGCTACGAGCAGTACTTC. Its protein product is CASSQGSGLRGYEQYF.

This chain links TRBV9 with TRBJ1-1; 7 nucleotides agree with TRBD1. Germline V gene data show CDR1 as SGDLS and CDR2 as YYNGEE. Trimming cost V 0 bases and J 4 bases; bases outside gene matches: 3. This CDR3 has 14 residues. CDR3 nucleotide sequence: TGTGCCAGCAGCGTAGCGGGACAGAGCACTGAAGCTTTCTTT. Translation: CASSVAGQSTEAFF. The whole variable domain, remainder taken from reference TRBV9 and TRBJ1-1, is DSGVTQTPKHLITATGQRVTLRCSPRSGDLSVYWYQQSLDQGLQFLIQYYNGEERAKGNILERFSAQQFPDLHSELNLSSLELGDSALYFCASSVAGQSTEAFFGQGTRLTVV.

On this clone itself: The sample contains more than one DNA sequence encoding this CDR3. The chain couples TRBV9 to TRBJ2-7, with 9 bases matching TRBD1. This CDR3 has 14 residues. Germline V gives CDR1 SGDLS, CDR2 YYNGEE. V dropped 3 bases and J dropped 3; count of bases not matched to a gene: 4. The CDR3 sequence is CASSGGQGGYEQYF. Written as DNA, the CDR3 is TGTGCCAGCAGCGGGGGACAGGGTGGCTACGAGCAGTACTTC.

The chain employs TRBV11-3 and TRBJ2-1; D could derive from TRBD1 or TRBD2 (6 bases each). The germline V gene encodes CDR1 SGHNT and CDR2 YENEEA. V was cut by 4 bases and J by 0 bases, with 16 bases left in between. The CDR3 is 17 residues long. CDR3 sequence: CASSSGGTLSSYNEQFF. The DNA for the CDR3 is TGTGCCAGCAGCTCTGGAGGGACATTGAGCTCCTACAATGAGCAGTTCTTC.

As for this clone: Additional DNA sequences in this sample encode the identical CDR3. The chain joins TRBV29-1 to TRBJ2-7, with TRBD1 matching over 11 bases. Unmatched junction bases numbered 7, after V lost 6 bases and J lost 3 bases. This CDR3 is 14 amino acids long. Germline values: CDR1 SQVTM, CDR2 ANQGSEA. CDR3 sequence: CSVPGQGANYEQYF. In nucleotides, the CDR3 is TGCAGCGTCCCCGGACAGGGGGCGAACTACGAGCAGTACTTC.

The gene calls are TRBV5-4 and TRBJ2-1; 13 bases line up with TRBD2. Germline CDR1 SGHNT, CDR2 YYREEE (reference sequence). This CDR3 is 19 amino acids long. Trimming cost V 4 bases and J 0 bases; bases outside gene matches: 10. CDR3 loop: CASSLVVLAGGSSYNEQFF. CDR3 in DNA: TGTGCCAGCAGCCTGGTGGTACTAGCGGGAGGGAGCTCCTACAATGAGCAGTTCTTC.